The 3 T cell receptor beta chains given below trace back to one sample, sequenced in a study of blood T cells in healthy people across ages. For the second PCR, which ran for about 6 to 11 cycles, a sample-barcoded 5' primer and a J-beta primer mix were used. TCRdb re-called the 5' RACE reads with MiXCR, one entry per CDR3 protein. This sample has roughly 1,000,000 distinct CDR3 sequences, with around 25% found just once. This sample also appeared in a second study, on T cells of mothers and their children.

Sequenced material: blood. The receptors originated from a girl aged 2-10 years in good health.

This clonotype appeared a few times. Mismatch with germline at one junction end may stem from a read error. The chain employs TRBV5-5 and TRBJ2-2, with D possibly being TRBD1 or TRBD2 (5 bases each). The CDR3 sequence is 15 residues long. The germline CDR1 and CDR2 sequences are SGHKS and YYEKEE (reference sequence). As DNA, the CDR3 is TGTGCCAGCAGCTTGCCGACAGTTAACACCGGGGAGCTGCTTTTT. Translated: CASSLPTVNTGELLF.

The chain recombines TRBV4-3 with TRBJ2-7; 8 bases match TRBD1. Per germline, CDR1 LGHNA and CDR2 YSLEER. The CDR3 is made up of 16 amino acids. The junction had 7 bases not matched to a gene; V was cut back by 2 bases and J by 1 base. For the CDR3, the DNA is TGCGCCAGCAGCCAACAATTGACAGGGGTGTCCTACGAGCAGTACTTC. It is translated as CASSQQLTGVSYEQYF.

The CDR3 loop is CAISEPIEAGGADTQYF. DNA of the CDR3: TGTGCCATCAGTGAGCCGATTGAGGCGGGGGGAGCAGATACGCAGTATTTT. The J gene is TRBJ2-3, the V gene TRBV10-3; TRBD2 matches at 8 bases. The J segment lost 4 bases and the V segment lost 2 bases, leaving 11 bases of the junction unmatched. Germline CDR1 and CDR2: ENHRY and SYGVKD. The CDR3 spans 17 residues.